This T cell receptor (beta chain) was documented in a study of beta chain features in type 1 diabetes. Looked up from germline, CDR1 is SQVTM and CDR2 is ANQGSEA. The CDR3 totals 13 residues. The V end was cut by 0 bases, the J end by 1 base, with 6 bases between. Isolated RNA was reverse transcribed in full, so expressed TCRB transcripts were sequenced. Sequencing used immunoSEQ multiplex PCR; TCRdb keeps in-frame clones, though not all of them. This table holds roughly 140,000 clones, roughly 10% found once. Sequenced input: central memory CD4+ T cells from blood. The receptor comes from a man between 18 and 35 years old in good health. The J gene is TRBJ2-5, the V gene TRBV29-1; D remains ambiguous. In DNA, the CDR3 is TGCAGCGTTGAAGAACGGCTCCAAGAGACCCAGTACTTC. Its protein is CSVEERLQETQYF.